This passage covers 6 T cell receptor beta chains from one sample sequenced in a study of blood T cells in healthy people across ages. Next came a second PCR, run for about 6 to 11 cycles, which used a sample-barcoded 5' primer along with a J-beta primer mix. TCRdb passed the 5' RACE reads through MiXCR, listing each CDR3 protein once. The sample consists of roughly 680,000 distinct CDR3 sequences, more than 40% of them appearing once. Sequences were obtained from blood. These receptor sequences come from a woman aged 60-75 years in good health.

The chain combines TRBV24-1 with TRBJ2-6; D is ambiguous. CDR1 KGHDR and CDR2 SFDVKD come from the germline V gene. The V and J ends lost 12 bases and 4 bases respectively, with 24 bases between them. The CDR3 has 17 residues. The CDR3 bases are TGTGCCCCTCTCAGACGGCGTTTTGCGTCCGGGGCCAACGTCCTGACTTTC. This translates into CAPLRRRFASGANVLTF.

The V call is TRBV4-1, the J call TRBJ1-2, with D possibly being TRBD1 (5 bases). CDR1 and CDR2 (germline): MGHRA, YSYEKL. V lost 1 base, J lost 6 bases, and 18 bases lay in between. The length of the CDR3 is 16 residues. The CDR3 reads CASSQAPIDSINGYTF. CDR3 DNA: TGCGCCAGCAGCCAAGCTCCAATTGACAGTATAAATGGCTACACCTTC.

This clonotype was recorded once. CDR3 amino acids: CASRDPGALAFF. The CDR3 DNA reads as TGTGCCAGCAGGGATCCCGGCGCGCTAGCTTTCTTT. The gene calls are TRBV27 and TRBJ1-1; D unresolved. The V end lost 6 bases, the J end lost 10 bases, and 15 bases lay between the germline ends. The CDR3 totals 12 residues. Germline-derived CDR1 and CDR2 are MNHEY and SMNVEV (reference sequence).

The chain recombines TRBV25-1 with TRBJ2-5; possibly TRBD2 for D (6 bases). CDR3 length: 13 residues. V lost 3 bases and J 5 bases, leaving 10 bases between the germline ends. Per the germline V gene, CDR1 is MGHDK and CDR2 is SYGVNS. This chain's CDR3 is CASSDPTSETQYF. CDR3 nucleotide sequence: TGTGCCAGCAGTGACCCCACTAGCGAGACCCAGTACTTC.

This clonotype was observed a few times. The rearrangement joins TRBV12-3 or TRBV12-4 to TRBJ2-3; 7 bases fit TRBD1. V was clipped by 4 bases and J by 1 base; unmatched bases: 17. The length of the CDR3 is 19 residues. CDR3 DNA sequence: TGTGCCAGCAGTTCCCCGGGACAGAGAGTCCTTTCTGGCACAGATACGCAGTATTTT. Amino acid sequence: CASSSPGQRVLSGTDTQYF.

In its sample, this clonotype was seen many times. The chain recombines TRBV29-1 with TRBJ2-7, with D perhaps given as TRBD1 or TRBD2 (5 bases each). V lost 4 bases and J lost 5, with 12 bases in between. The CDR3 length is 12 residues. Per the germline V gene, CDR1 is SQVTM and CDR2 is ANQGSEA. The CDR3 nucleotides are TGCAGCGTTGTGAGGGGACGAGACGAGCAGTACTTC. It translates to CSVVRGRDEQYF.